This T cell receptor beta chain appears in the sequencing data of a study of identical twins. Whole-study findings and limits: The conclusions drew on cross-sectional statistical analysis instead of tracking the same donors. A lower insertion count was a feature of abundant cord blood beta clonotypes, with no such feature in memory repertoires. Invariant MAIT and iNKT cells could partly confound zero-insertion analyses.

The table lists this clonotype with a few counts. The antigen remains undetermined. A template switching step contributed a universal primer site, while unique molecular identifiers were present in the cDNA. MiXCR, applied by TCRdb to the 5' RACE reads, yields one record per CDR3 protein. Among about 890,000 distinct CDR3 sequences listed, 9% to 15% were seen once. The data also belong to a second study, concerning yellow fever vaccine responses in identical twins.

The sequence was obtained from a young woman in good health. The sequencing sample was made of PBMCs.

CDR3 amino acids: CASSIGLFGSYNEQFF. The DNA for the CDR3 is TGTGCCAGTAGTATAGGGTTATTTGGCTCCTACAATGAGCAGTTCTTC. The gene calls are TRBV19 and TRBJ2-1; D remains unclear. Germline loops: CDR1 LNHDA, CDR2 SQIVND (reference sequence). Trimming stripped 1 base from V and 0 bases from J, with 10 bases between. The CDR3 contains 16 residues.